In this sample, the clone carrying this T cell receptor beta chain turned up many times. The antigen is undetermined. The CDR3 is 16 residues long. The trim removed 6 bases at V and 2 bases at J, leaving 7 bases unmatched. Looked up from germline, CDR1 is MDHEN and CDR2 is SYDVKM. This record belongs to a study of T cells in Graves' hyperthyroidism and ophthalmopathy. The study, taken as a whole, reports: By a 13 V-J model, ophthalmopathy was set apart from stable hyperthyroidism. Blood shared most expanded thyroid clonotypes above 0.001.

Ophthalmopathy cases met thresholds of Clinical Activity Score at least 3, NOSPECS grade at least 4 and duration under 3 months. Investigators excluded patients with uncontrolled infection, other autoimmune disease, pregnancy or lactation. Using RNA transcripts as the source, TCR beta CDR3 regions were amplified. Using the HTBI primer set, a first-round RT-PCR was run on the TCR CDR3. TCRdb reprocessed the multiplex PCR reads via MiXCR and lists one record per CDR3 protein. The sample lists hundreds of thousands of distinct CDR3 sequences, about 14% occurring once. Sample: blood. The chain joins TRBV28 to TRBJ1-4; 9 nucleotides agree with TRBD1. This TCR derives from a woman aged 50 to 60 with Graves' ophthalmopathy. DNA for the CDR3: TGTGCCAGCAGCCTACAGGGGGCCGGGACTAATGAAAAACTGTTTTTT. This gives the protein CASSLQGAGTNEKLFF.